The clone carrying this T cell receptor beta chain was counted many times. Its target is unknown. Regarding time point: sample taken at primary tumor resection. This record belongs to a study of spatial heterogeneity in lung cancer. Study details: Compared with alpha-chain sequences, beta-chain sequences were consistently detected in greater numbers. General observations from the study: Tumor mutation counts were tracked by expanded intratumoral alpha and beta TCR counts.

Germline lookup yields CDR1 SGHRS and CDR2 YFSETQ. The CDR3 length is 15 residues. Trimming shortened V by 4 bases and J by 7 bases, and 18 bases separated the two germline ends. TCRdb independently ran MiXCR on the 5' RACE reads; one entry per CDR3 protein. Of about 24,000 distinct CDR3 sequences listed, around 9.2% were seen once; the top ten hold roughly 8%. Sample: lung tumor tissue, taken at surgery. This sequence was found in a male donor with early-stage non-small cell lung cancer. This chain joins TRBV5-1 and TRBJ2-1; possible D gene TRBD2, 6 bases. The CDR3 DNA is TGCGCCAGCAGCGGCACAACGGCAGGGAGGAATGAGCAGTTCTTC. Translated: CASSGTTAGRNEQFF.